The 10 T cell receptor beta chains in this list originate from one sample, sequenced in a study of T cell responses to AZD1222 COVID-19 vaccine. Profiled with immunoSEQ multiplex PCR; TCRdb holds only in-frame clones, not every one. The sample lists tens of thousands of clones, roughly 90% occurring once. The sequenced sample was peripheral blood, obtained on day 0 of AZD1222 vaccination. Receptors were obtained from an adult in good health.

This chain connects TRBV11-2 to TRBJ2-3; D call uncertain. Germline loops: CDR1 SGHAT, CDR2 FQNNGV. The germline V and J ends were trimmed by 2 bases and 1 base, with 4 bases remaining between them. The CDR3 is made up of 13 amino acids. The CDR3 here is CASSLQGTDTQYF. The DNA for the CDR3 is TGTGCCAGCAGCTTACAGGGCACAGATACGCAGTATTTT.

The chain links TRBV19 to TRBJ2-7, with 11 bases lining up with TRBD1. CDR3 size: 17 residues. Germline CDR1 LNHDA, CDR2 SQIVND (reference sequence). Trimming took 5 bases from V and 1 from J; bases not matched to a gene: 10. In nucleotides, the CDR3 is TGTGCCAGTAGTGCTTCCTCCGGGACAGGGGGATCCTACGAGCAGTACTTC. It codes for CASSASSGTGGSYEQYF. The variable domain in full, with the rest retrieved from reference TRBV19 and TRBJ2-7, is DGGITQSPKYLFRKEGQNVTLSCEQNLNHDAMYWYRQDPGQGLRLIYYSQIVNDFQKGDIAEGYSVSREKKESFPLTVTSAQKNPTAFYLCASSASSGTGGSYEQYFGPGTRLTVT.

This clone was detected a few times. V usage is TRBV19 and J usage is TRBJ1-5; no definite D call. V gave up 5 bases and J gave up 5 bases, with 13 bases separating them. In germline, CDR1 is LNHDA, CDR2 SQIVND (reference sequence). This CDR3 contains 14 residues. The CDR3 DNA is TGTGCCAGTAGTGCCGTGACTCGGGATCAGCCCCAGCATTTT. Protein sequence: CASSAVTRDQPQHF.

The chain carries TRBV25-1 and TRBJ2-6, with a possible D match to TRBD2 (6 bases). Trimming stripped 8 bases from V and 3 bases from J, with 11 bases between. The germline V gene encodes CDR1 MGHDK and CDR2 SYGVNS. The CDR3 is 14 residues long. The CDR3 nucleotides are TGTGCCAGCGGGGGGACGGGTGGGGCCAACGTCCTGACTTTC. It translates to CASGGTGGANVLTF. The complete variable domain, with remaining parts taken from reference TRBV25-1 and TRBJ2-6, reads EADIYQTPRYLVIGTGKKITLECSQTMGHDKMYWYQQDPGMELHLIHYSYGVNSTEKGDLSSESTVSRIRTEHFPLTLESARPSHTSQYLCASGGTGGANVLTFGAGSRLTVL.

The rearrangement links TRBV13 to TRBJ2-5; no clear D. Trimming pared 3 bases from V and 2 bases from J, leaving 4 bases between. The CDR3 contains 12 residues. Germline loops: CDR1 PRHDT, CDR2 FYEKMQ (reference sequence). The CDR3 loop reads CASSLTQETQYF. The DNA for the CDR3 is TGTGCCAGCAGCTTGACGCAAGAGACCCAGTACTTC.

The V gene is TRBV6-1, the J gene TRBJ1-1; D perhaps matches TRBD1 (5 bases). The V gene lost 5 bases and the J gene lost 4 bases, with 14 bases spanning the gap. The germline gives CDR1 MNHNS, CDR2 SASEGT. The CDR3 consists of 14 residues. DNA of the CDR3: TGTGCCAGCAGTTTCGAGCAGGGATCCACTGAAGCTTTCTTT. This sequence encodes CASSFEQGSTEAFF.

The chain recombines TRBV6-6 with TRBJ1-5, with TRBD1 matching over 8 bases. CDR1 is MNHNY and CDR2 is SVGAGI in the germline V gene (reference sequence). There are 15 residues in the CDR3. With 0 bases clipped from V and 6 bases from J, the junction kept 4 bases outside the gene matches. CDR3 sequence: CASSYSRQGTQPQHF. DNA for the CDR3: TGTGCCAGCAGTTACTCGAGACAGGGGACTCAGCCCCAGCATTTT.

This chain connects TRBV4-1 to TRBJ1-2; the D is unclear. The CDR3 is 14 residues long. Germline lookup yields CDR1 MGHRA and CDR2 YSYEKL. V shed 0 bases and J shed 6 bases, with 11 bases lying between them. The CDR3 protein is CASSQDPPWDGYTF. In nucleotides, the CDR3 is TGCGCCAGCAGCCAAGATCCCCCGTGGGATGGCTACACCTTC.

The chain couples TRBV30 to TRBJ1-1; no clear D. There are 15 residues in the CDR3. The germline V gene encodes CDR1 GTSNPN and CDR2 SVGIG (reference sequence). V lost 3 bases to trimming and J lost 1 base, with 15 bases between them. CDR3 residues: CAWSPGGLPNTEAFF. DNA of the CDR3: TGTGCCTGGAGCCCCGGCGGACTGCCGAACACTGAAGCTTTCTTT.

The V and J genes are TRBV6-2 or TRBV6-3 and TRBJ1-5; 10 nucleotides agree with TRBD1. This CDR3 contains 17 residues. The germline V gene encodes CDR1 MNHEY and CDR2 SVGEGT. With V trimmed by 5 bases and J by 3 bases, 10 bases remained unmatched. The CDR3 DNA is TGTGCCAGCAGTCAAACGGGACAGGGGCACTCCAATCAGCCCCAGCATTTT. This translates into CASSQTGQGHSNQPQHF.